This T cell receptor (beta chain) originates from a study of blood T cell repertoires in COVID-19. CDR3 length: 16 amino acids. Trimming removed 2 bases from V and 1 base from J, with 14 bases in between. Germline CDR1 MDHEN, CDR2 SYDVKM. Each recovered donor of Cohort 3 presented with two negative PCRs, clearance, or symptom resolution. This clone has just a few counts. Using immunoSEQ multiplex PCR, the repertoire was profiled, and TCRdb retains in-frame clones only, with some absent. The sample carries more than 200,000 clones, 85% to 90% recorded once. The genes are TRBV28 and TRBJ1-1, with a tentative D call TRBD1 (5 bases). The clonotype comes from a man aged 35 to 55 who had recovered from COVID-19. Sequencing was carried out using PBMCs or T cells enriched from blood (not recorded which). CDR3 nucleotides: TGTGCCAGCAGTTTAGAAGGCGCGGGGGAGAACACTGAAGCTTTCTTT. It is translated as CASSLEGAGENTEAFF.